This T cell receptor (beta chain) was sequenced during a study of cytomegalovirus exposure and HLA in healthy donors. V gave up 5 bases and J gave up 5 bases, with 7 bases separating them. The CDR3 is 12 amino acids. Germline loops: CDR1 MDHEN, CDR2 SYDVKM. Method: immunoSEQ multiplex PCR; TCRdb's copy keeps in-frame clones and lacks some. The sample comprises 250,000 or so clones, roughly 89% of which are singletons, and roughly 2.5% rests with the top ten. The sample was PBMCs. This TCR came from a man between 18 and 29 years old in good health and CMV-seronegative. This chain joins TRBV28 and TRBJ1-5; unclear D gene. CDR3 nucleotides: TGTGCCAGCAGTCCCTTTGATCAGCCCCAGCATTTT. Translated, it gives CASSPFDQPQHF.